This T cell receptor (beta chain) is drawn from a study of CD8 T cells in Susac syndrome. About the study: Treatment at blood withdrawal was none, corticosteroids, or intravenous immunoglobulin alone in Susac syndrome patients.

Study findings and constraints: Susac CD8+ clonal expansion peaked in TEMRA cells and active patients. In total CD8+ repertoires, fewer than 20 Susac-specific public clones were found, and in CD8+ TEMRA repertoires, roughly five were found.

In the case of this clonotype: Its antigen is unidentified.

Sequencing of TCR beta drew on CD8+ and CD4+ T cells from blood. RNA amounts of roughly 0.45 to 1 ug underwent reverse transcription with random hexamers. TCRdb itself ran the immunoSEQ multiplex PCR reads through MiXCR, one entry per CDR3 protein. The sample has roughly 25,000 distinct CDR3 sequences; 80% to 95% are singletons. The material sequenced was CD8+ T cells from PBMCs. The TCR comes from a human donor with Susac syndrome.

CDR3 nucleotide sequence: TGTGCCAGCAAAGGATCTCCTAAGCAGTACTTC. Protein sequence: CASKGSPKQYF. The chain joins TRBV2 to TRBJ2-7; D unclear. CDR1 is SNHLY and CDR2 is FYNNEI in the germline V gene. The V end lost 7 bases, the J end lost 8 bases, and 12 bases lay between the germline ends. CDR3 size: 11 residues.